This T cell receptor beta chain was retrieved from a study of blood T cell repertoires in COVID-19. On the study more broadly: From T cells, B-cell-depleted T cells, or PBMCs came the material, which was cDNA or gDNA.

The CDR3 sequence is 13 residues long. Trimming cost V 10 bases and J 10 bases; bases outside gene matches: 10. The germline CDR1 and CDR2 sequences are LNHDA and SQIVND (reference sequence). Authors' data handling: For nucleated cells, counts were estimated from reference gene primer amplification. Profiled with immunoSEQ multiplex PCR; TCRdb holds only in-frame clones, not every one. V, J and clone size derive from that table, while D and trimming were established from the DNA sequence. The sample consists of about 250,000 clones, around 80% of them appearing once. Sample: peripheral blood. The clonotype comes from a man aged 35 to 55 with active or convalescent COVID-19. This sequence joins TRBV19 and TRBJ1-4, with 9 bases identical to TRBD1. The CDR3 loop reads CATTGTGKGKLFF. DNA of the CDR3: TGTGCCACCACAGGGACAGGGAAAGGAAAACTGTTTTTT.